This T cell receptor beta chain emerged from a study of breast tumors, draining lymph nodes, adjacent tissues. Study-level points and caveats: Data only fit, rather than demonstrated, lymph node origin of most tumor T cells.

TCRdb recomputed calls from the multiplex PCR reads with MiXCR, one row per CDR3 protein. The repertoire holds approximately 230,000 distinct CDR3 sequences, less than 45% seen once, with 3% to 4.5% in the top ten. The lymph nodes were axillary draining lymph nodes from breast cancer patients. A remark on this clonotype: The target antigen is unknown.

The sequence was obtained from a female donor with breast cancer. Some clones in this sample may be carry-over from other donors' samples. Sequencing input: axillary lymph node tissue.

The CDR3 is CASSPTGTSGRDTQYF. The CDR3 nucleotides read TGTGCCAGCAGTCCGACCGGGACTAGCGGGAGAGATACGCAGTATTTT. This chain links TRBV28 with TRBJ2-3, with 14 bases fitting TRBD2. This CDR3 contains 16 residues. Trimming cost V 5 bases and J 5 bases; bases outside gene matches: 6. Germline CDR1 reads MDHEN; CDR2 reads SYDVKM.